Given below is one T cell receptor (beta chain) in context. This sequence may be a read error, since a much larger clone differs from it by one base. This sample was included in a study of shared clonotypes between healthy human individuals. Germline lookup yields CDR1 LNHNV and CDR2 YYDKDF (reference sequence). The CDR3 sequence is 15 residues long. Those who donated were healthy HIV-negative adults, with no recent acute infections or vaccinations reported. Sequenced by immunoSEQ multiplex PCR; TCRdb stores in-frame clones only, minus some. This sample has around 480,000 clones; around 79% occur once, and the top ten carry approximately 12%.

Sequencing was done on a sample of PBMCs. The V gene is TRBV15, the J gene TRBJ2-6; D perhaps matches TRBD1 (5 bases). This TCR derives from a middle-aged woman in good health. Some clones in this sample may be carry-over from other donors' samples. CDR3 DNA sequence: TGTGCCACCAGCAGAGATTCCTCTGGGGCCAACGCCCTGACTTTC. Translated: CATSRDSSGANALTF.